The rows below give T cell receptor beta chains drawn from one sample of a study of blood T cell repertoires in COVID-19. Sequencing was performed with immunoSEQ multiplex PCR; in TCRdb, only in-frame clones are kept and a portion is missing. The sample has under 250,000 clones; 70% to 85% are singletons. Input material: PBMCs or T cells enriched from blood (not recorded which). The receptors stem from a woman aged 60-75 years who had recovered from COVID-19. CDR3s include the opening cysteine and the closing phenylalanine or tryptophan. The D gene is left open where the match is weak. For some rows the clone size is stated as once, few or many, or as a class when expanded; others skip it.

d_gene: TRBD2
v_gene: TRBV2
j_gene: TRBJ2-5
abundance: .
CDR3nt: TGTGCCAGCAGGAGGACTAGCGGACAAGAGACCCAGTACTTC
CDR3aa: CASRRTSGQETQYF

d_gene: TRBD1
v_gene: TRBV5-4
j_gene: TRBJ2-6
abundance: .
CDR3nt: TGTGCCAGCAGCTTGGGGACAGGGGGCGCTTGGGCCGGGGCCAACGTCCTGACTTTC
CDR3aa: CASSLGTGGAWAGANVLTF

d_gene: TRBD1
v_gene: TRBV27
j_gene: TRBJ1-1
abundance: .
CDR3nt: TGTGCCAGCAGTTTGGCAGGGGGGATCACTGAAGCTTTCTTT
CDR3aa: CASSLAGGITEAFF

d_gene: TRBD1
v_gene: TRBV6-5
j_gene: TRBJ1-2
abundance: .
CDR3nt: TGTGCCAGCGGGCGGGACAGATATAACTATGGCTACACCTTC
CDR3aa: CASGRDRYNYGYTF

d_gene: .
v_gene: TRBV19
j_gene: TRBJ1-6
abundance: .
CDR3nt: TGTGCCAGTGGCCGCCATAATTCACCCCTCCACTTT
CDR3aa: CASGRHNSPLHF

d_gene: TRBD1
v_gene: TRBV11-2
j_gene: TRBJ2-1
abundance: .
CDR3nt: TGTGCCAGCAGCTTTAGTCCCCCAGGGGGCTCCTACAATGAGCAGTTCTTC
CDR3aa: CASSFSPPGGSYNEQFF

d_gene: .
v_gene: TRBV4-3
j_gene: TRBJ2-3
abundance: .
CDR3nt: TGCGCCAGCAGCCAAGGTCCGCGGGGAAGGACAGATACGCAGTATTTT
CDR3aa: CASSQGPRGRTDTQYF

d_gene: TRBD1
v_gene: TRBV6-4
j_gene: TRBJ1-5
abundance: .
CDR3nt: TGTGCCAGCAACGTAACAGGGGGCCGGCAGCCCCAGCATTTT
CDR3aa: CASNVTGGRQPQHF

d_gene: TRBD1
v_gene: TRBV3-1/TRBV3-2
j_gene: TRBJ1-6
abundance: few
CDR3nt: TGTGCCAGCAGCGAACTACCCGACAGGGCAAATAATTCACCCCTCCACTTT
CDR3aa: CASSELPDRANNSPLHF

d_gene: TRBD2
v_gene: TRBV27
j_gene: TRBJ2-1
abundance: .
CDR3nt: TGTGCCAGCTCCCGGACTAGCGGGCGCTATGAGCAGTTCTTC
CDR3aa: CASSRTSGRYEQFF

d_gene: .
v_gene: TRBV2
j_gene: TRBJ2-1
abundance: .
CDR3nt: TGTGCCAGCAGTTCTCTACAGGGCAATGAGCAGTTCTTC
CDR3aa: CASSSLQGNEQFF